The 16 T cell receptor beta chains reported below all come from one sample, sequenced in a study of T cell responses to AZD1222 COVID-19 vaccine. Sequencing was performed with immunoSEQ multiplex PCR; in TCRdb, only in-frame clones are kept and a portion is missing. The data hold 89,000 or so clones, with over 70% observed a single time. The sequenced sample was peripheral blood, obtained on day 0 of AZD1222 vaccination. The source of these receptors is an adult in good health.

CDR3 region: CSASWIKAGASGLEQYF. In nucleotides, the CDR3 is TGCAGTGCTAGTTGGATCAAAGCGGGAGCAAGCGGGCTCGAGCAGTACTTC. The chain combines TRBV20-1 with TRBJ2-7; 8 bases are shared with TRBD2. CDR3 length: 17 amino acids. The germline V gene encodes CDR1 DFQATT and CDR2 SNEGSKA (reference sequence). V shed 3 bases and J 6 bases; nucleotides not matched to a gene: 19.

This chain uses TRBV5-6 with TRBJ1-1, with a possible D match to TRBD1 (5 bases). CDR1 is SGHDT and CDR2 is YYEEEE in the germline V gene. The ends were cut back, 3 bases at V and 1 base at J, with 10 bases in the middle. This CDR3 comprises 14 residues. The CDR3 region is CASSSLGENTEAFF. DNA of the CDR3: TGTGCCAGCAGCTCATTGGGGGAGAACACTGAAGCTTTCTTT. The variable domain in full, with the rest retrieved from reference TRBV5-6 and TRBJ1-1, is DAGVTQSPTHLIKTRGQQVTLRCSPKSGHDTVSWYQQALGQGPQFIFQYYEEEERQRGNFPDRFSGHQFPNYSSELNVNALLLGDSALYLCASSSLGENTEAFFGQGTRLTVV.

The J gene is TRBJ2-7, the V gene TRBV28; D possibly corresponds to TRBD1 (6 bases). Trimming removed 3 bases from V and 5 bases from J, with 17 bases in between. Germline CDR1 is MDHEN and CDR2 is SYDVKM. The CDR3 has 15 amino acids. The CDR3 nucleotides read TGTGCCAGCAGTTTCTATGCAGGGGTCTCAAACGAGCAGTACTTC. Amino acid sequence: CASSFYAGVSNEQYF. Full variable domain (remainder filled in from reference TRBV28 and TRBJ2-7): DVKVTQSSRYLVKRTGEKVFLECVQDMDHENMFWYRQDPGLGLRLIYFSYDVKMKEKGDIPEGYSVSREKKERFSLILESASTNQTSMYLCASSFYAGVSNEQYFGPGTRLTVT.

This clone was observed a handful of times. The rearrangement links TRBV14 to TRBJ2-1; 7 bases fit TRBD2. The CDR3 runs to 16 residues. Germline V gives CDR1 SGHDN, CDR2 FVKESK. V was pared by 5 bases and J by 5 bases, with 12 bases of the junction left unmatched. CDR3 in DNA: TGTGCCAGCAGCGGCAGGGAGGGAGCTTTAGACAATGAGCAGTTCTTC. Its translation: CASSGREGALDNEQFF.

The CDR3 DNA follows: TGTGCCAGCAGCGTAGAAGGTTGGCGGGAGCTCTTCACAGATACGCAGTATTTT. Encoded protein: CASSVEGWRELFTDTQYF. The chain joins TRBV9 to TRBJ2-3; 7 bases line up with TRBD2. CDR3 size: 18 residues. The junction had 12 bases not matched to a gene; V was cut back by 0 bases and J by 2 bases. From germline, CDR1 is SGDLS and CDR2 YYNGEE.

The chain couples TRBV12-3 or TRBV12-4 to TRBJ2-7; no firm D call. V was pared by 6 bases and J by 4 bases, with 13 bases between. The CDR3 runs 13 residues. CDR3 in amino acids: CASSSAQLYEQYF. CDR3 nucleotides: TGTGCCAGCAGCTCGGCACAGCTTTACGAGCAGTACTTC.

The gene calls are TRBV24-1 and TRBJ2-5; maybe TRBD1 (6 bases). CDR3 length: 15 amino acids. V dropped 3 bases and J dropped 6 bases, with 16 bases sitting between them. Germline loops: CDR1 KGHDR, CDR2 SFDVKD. The CDR3, as DNA: TGTGCCACCAGTGATGCTGGGGGCAGGGCTAAGACCCAGTACTTC. Translating gives CATSDAGGRAKTQYF.

This clone was recorded many times. The chain employs TRBV11-3 and TRBJ2-3, with 10 positions matching TRBD2. V was pared by 4 bases and J by 2 bases, with 15 bases of the junction left unmatched. The CDR3 sequence is 19 residues long. Germline CDR1 reads SGHNT; CDR2 reads YENEEA. CDR3 sequence reads: CASSSTSGFLGPNTDTQYF. The CDR3 DNA follows: TGTGCCAGCAGCTCGACTAGCGGGTTTTTAGGGCCCAACACAGATACGCAGTATTTT.

The rearrangement links TRBV5-4 to TRBJ2-1; 10 nucleotides match TRBD2. CDR3 length: 15 amino acids. CDR1 and CDR2 (germline): SGHNT, YYREEE (reference sequence). J was trimmed by 8 bases and V by 0 bases; bases with no gene match: 5. The CDR3 loop is CASSLEASGRYEQFF. CDR3 in DNA: TGTGCCAGCAGCTTGGAGGCTAGCGGGAGATATGAGCAGTTCTTC.

This CDR3 reads CASSQGTNTEAFF. DNA for the CDR3: TGTGCCAGCAGCCAGGGGACTAACACTGAAGCTTTCTTT. The V and J genes are TRBV5-4 and TRBJ1-1; tentative D call: TRBD1 (6 bases). Trimming pared 4 bases from V and 2 bases from J, leaving 9 bases between. Germline V gene data show CDR1 as SGHNT and CDR2 as YYREEE (reference sequence). This CDR3 has 13 residues.

The genes are TRBV18 and TRBJ1-2; TRBD1 agrees at 9 bases. The germline V gene encodes CDR1 KGHSH and CDR2 LQKENI. CDR3 length equals 18 residues. The V and J ends lost 5 bases and 2 bases, in that order; junction bases with no gene match: 15. Here the CDR3 DNA reads TGTGCCAGCTCAATTGGACAACCCGGGACAGGGATAAACTATGGCTACACCTTC. It encodes CASSIGQPGTGINYGYTF.

The V and J genes are TRBV5-1 and TRBJ1-2; no clear D gene. V lost 0 bases and J 4 bases, leaving 10 bases between the germline ends. This CDR3 region has 14 residues. The germline V gene has CDR1 SGHRS and CDR2 YFSETQ. Written as DNA, the CDR3 is TGCGCCAGCAGCTTGGCTTTAGGCCTCTATGGCTACACCTTC. Amino acids: CASSLALGLYGYTF.

This chain uses TRBV5-5 with TRBJ2-2, with D possibly being TRBD1 (6 bases). Germline V gives CDR1 SGHKS, CDR2 YYEKEE (reference sequence). V was cut by 4 bases and J by 3 bases, with 13 bases left in between. CDR3 length: 15 residues. This chain's CDR3 is CASSPLRGYTGELFF. The CDR3 DNA sequence: TGTGCCAGCAGCCCCCTCAGGGGATACACCGGGGAGCTGTTTTTT. The full variable domain, completed using reference TRBV5-5 and TRBJ2-2, is DAGVTQSPTHLIKTRGQQVTLRCSPISGHKSVSWYQQVLGQGPQFIFQYYEKEERGRGNFPDRFSARQFPNYSSELNVNALLLGDSALYLCASSPLRGYTGELFFGEGSRLTVL.

The chain links TRBV28 to TRBJ2-6; D may be TRBD1 or TRBD2 (6 bases each). This CDR3 has 18 amino acids. Trimming removed 3 bases from V and 0 bases from J, with 15 bases in between. Germline lookup yields CDR1 MDHEN and CDR2 SYDVKM. CDR3: CASSLLGGLSSGANVLTF. The CDR3 region has the DNA TGTGCCAGCAGTTTGCTTGGGGGGCTGAGCTCTGGGGCCAACGTCCTGACTTTC.

This sequence joins TRBV27 and TRBJ1-5; D is possibly TRBD1 (5 bases). The V and J ends lost 0 bases and 0 bases respectively, with 9 bases between them. This CDR3 region has 16 residues. CDR1 is MNHEY and CDR2 is SMNVEV in the germline V gene (reference sequence). The CDR3 DNA reads TGTGCCAGCAGTTTATCGGGGACCTATAGCAATCAGCCCCAGCATTTT. Translation gives CASSLSGTYSNQPQHF.

As regards this clone: This sample also contains other DNA sequences that code for the same CDR3. Written as DNA, the CDR3 is TGTGCCAGCAGTGATCGGCAGGGTGGACAGCCCCAGCATTTT. It is translated as CASSDRQGGQPQHF. This sequence joins TRBV2 and TRBJ1-5, with D maybe TRBD1 (5 bases). V was cut by 3 bases and J by 7 bases, with 13 bases left in between. The germline V gene has CDR1 SNHLY and CDR2 FYNNEI. The CDR3 runs 14 residues. Supplemented by reference TRBV2 and TRBJ1-5, the full variable domain reads EPEVTQTPSHQVTQMGQEVILRCVPISNHLYFYWYRQILGQKVEFLVSFYNNEISEKSEIFDDQFSVERPDGSNFTLKIRSTKLEDSAMYFCASSDRQGGQPQHFGDGTRLSIL.